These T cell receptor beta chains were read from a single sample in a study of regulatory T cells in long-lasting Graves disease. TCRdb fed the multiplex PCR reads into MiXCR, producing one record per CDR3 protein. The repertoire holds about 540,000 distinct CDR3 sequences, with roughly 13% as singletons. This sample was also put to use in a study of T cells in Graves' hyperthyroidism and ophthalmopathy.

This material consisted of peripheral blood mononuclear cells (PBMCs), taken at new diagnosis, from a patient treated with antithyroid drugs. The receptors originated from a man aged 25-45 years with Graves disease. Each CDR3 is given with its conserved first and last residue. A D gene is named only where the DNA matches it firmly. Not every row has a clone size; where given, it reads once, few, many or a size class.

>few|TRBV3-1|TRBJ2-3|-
CASSQAGLVTDTQYF
TGTGCCAGCAGCCAGGCCGGGCTGGTGACAGATACGCAGTATTTT
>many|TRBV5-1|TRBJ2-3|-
CASRPDEYTQYF
TGCGCCAGCAGACCGGACGAGTATACGCAGTATTTT
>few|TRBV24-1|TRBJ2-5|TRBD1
CAASDPGTGEETQYF
TGTGCCGCCAGTGACCCCGGGACAGGGGAAGAGACCCAGTACTTC
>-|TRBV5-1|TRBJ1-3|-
CASSFGFASSGNTIYF
TGCGCCAGCAGCTTTGGATTCGCAAGCTCTGGAAACACCATATATTTT
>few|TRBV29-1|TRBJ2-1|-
CSLLWYNEQFF
TGCAGCCTGTTATGGTACAATGAGCAGTTCTTC
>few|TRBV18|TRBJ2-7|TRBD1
CASSSGTGGIEQYF
TGTGCCAGCTCGTCCGGGACAGGCGGTATTGAGCAGTACTTC
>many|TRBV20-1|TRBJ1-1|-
CSASGARRAGGTEAFF
TGCAGTGCTAGTGGTGCTAGAAGGGCAGGTGGGACTGAAGCTTTCTTT
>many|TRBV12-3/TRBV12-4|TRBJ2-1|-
CASSFFRRGQFF
TGTGCCAGCAGTTTTTTCCGACGGGGGCAGTTCTTC
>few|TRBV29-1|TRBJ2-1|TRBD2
CSVEAPPSGGVDEQFF
TGCAGCGTCGAGGCCCCCCCTAGCGGAGGGGTGGATGAGCAGTTCTTC
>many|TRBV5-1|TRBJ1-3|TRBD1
CASSLGDRVFGNTIYF
TGCGCCAGCAGCTTGGGAGACAGGGTCTTTGGAAACACCATATATTTT
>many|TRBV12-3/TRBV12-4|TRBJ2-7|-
CASSLLATHEQYF
TGTGCCAGCAGTTTATTGGCGACCCACGAGCAGTACTTC
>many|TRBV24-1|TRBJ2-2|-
CATSESQRNTGELFF
TGTGCCACCAGTGAGTCCCAGCGAAACACCGGGGAGCTGTTTTTT
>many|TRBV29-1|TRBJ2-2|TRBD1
CSPGGTGMTGELFF
TGCAGCCCCGGGGGGACAGGGATGACCGGGGAGCTGTTTTTT
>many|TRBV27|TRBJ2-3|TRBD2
CASSFPGGGGTDTQYF
TGTGCCAGCAGTTTCCCGGGGGGAGGGGGCACAGATACGCAGTATTTT
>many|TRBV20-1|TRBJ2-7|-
CSAYSQPVEQYF
TGCAGTGCTTACAGCCAGCCCGTCGAGCAGTACTTC
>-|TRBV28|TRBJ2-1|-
CASSRRRMGSYNEQFF
TGTGCCAGCAGTCGCAGACGGATGGGGTCCTACAATGAGCAGTTCTTC
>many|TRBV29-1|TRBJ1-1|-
CSVEDRKRGTEAFF
TGCAGCGTTGAAGACCGGAAACGGGGCACTGAAGCTTTCTTT
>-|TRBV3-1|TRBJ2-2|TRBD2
CASSQRTSSATGELFF
TGTGCCAGCAGCCAGAGGACTAGCTCCGCCACCGGGGAGCTGTTTTTT
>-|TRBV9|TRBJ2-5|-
CASSVWEGGRALETQYF
TGTGCCAGCAGCGTATGGGAAGGGGGGCGAGCGCTGGAGACCCAGTACTTC
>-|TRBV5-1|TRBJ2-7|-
CASSLDPGVGEQYF
TGCGCCAGCAGCTTGGATCCGGGGGTGGGGGAGCAGTACTTC
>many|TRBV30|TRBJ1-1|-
CAWSERELGFF
TGTGCCTGGAGTGAACGGGAACTAGGTTTCTTT
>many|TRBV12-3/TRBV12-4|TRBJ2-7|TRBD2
CASSLWREGRSSYEQYF
TGTGCCAGCAGTTTATGGCGGGAGGGCCGAAGCTCCTACGAGCAGTACTTC
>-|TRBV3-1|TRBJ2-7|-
CASSQDRMRGGREQYF
TGTGCCAGCAGCCAAGATCGTATGAGGGGGGGAAGGGAGCAGTACTTC
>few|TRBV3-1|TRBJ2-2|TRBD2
CASSLISGSGTGELFF
TGTGCCAGCAGCCTAATTAGCGGGAGCGGTACCGGGGAGCTGTTTTTT
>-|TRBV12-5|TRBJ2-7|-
CASESGFPSYEQYF
TGTGCTAGTGAATCTGGCTTTCCCTCCTACGAGCAGTACTTC
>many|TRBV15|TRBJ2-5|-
CATSRGVGSGVGETQYF
TGTGCCACCAGCAGAGGAGTTGGTTCGGGGGTTGGAGAGACCCAGTACTTC
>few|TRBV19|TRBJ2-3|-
CASSIQNYPTDTQYF
TGTGCCAGTAGTATCCAGAATTATCCCACAGATACGCAGTATTTT
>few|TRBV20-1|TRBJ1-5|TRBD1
CSASDRVGNQPQHF
TGCAGTGCCTCGGACAGGGTTGGCAATCAGCCCCAGCATTTT
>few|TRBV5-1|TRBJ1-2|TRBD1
CASSLEQGNYGYTF
TGCGCCAGCAGCTTGGAACAGGGGAACTATGGCTACACCTTC
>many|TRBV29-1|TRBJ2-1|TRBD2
CSVELGGRAKSYNEQFF
TGCAGCGTTGAGCTTGGCGGGAGGGCCAAATCCTACAATGAGCAGTTCTTC
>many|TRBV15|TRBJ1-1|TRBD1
CATSRDTGTGVWKAFF
TGTGCCACCAGCAGGGACACCGGGACAGGTGTCTGGAAAGCTTTCTTT
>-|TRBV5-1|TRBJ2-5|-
CASSRSGELETQYF
TGCGCCAGCAGCCGTAGCGGAGAGTTGGAGACCCAGTACTTC
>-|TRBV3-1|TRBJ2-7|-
CASSQDNPSKYEQYF
TGTGCCAGCAGCCAAGATAACCCTTCAAAGTACGAGCAGTACTTC
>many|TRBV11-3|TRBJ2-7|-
CASSFRGGYEQYF
TGTGCCAGCAGCTTCCGTGGTGGGTACGAGCAGTACTTC
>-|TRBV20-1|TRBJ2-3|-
CSASSREGLDTQYF
TGCAGTGCTAGTAGCAGGGAAGGATTAGATACGCAGTATTTT
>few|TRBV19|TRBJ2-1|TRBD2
CASSLPSGSYNEQFF
TGTGCCAGTAGTCTTCCTAGCGGGAGTTACAATGAGCAGTTCTTC
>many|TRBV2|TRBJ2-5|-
CASSSQLGTQYF
TGTGCCAGCAGTTCCCAGTTGGGGACCCAGTACTTC
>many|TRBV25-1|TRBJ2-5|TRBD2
CASSEYRRGLETQYF
TGTGCCAGCAGTGAATATAGGCGGGGGTTGGAGACCCAGTACTTC
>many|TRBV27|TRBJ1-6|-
CASSLPYSPLHF
TGTGCCAGCAGTCTCCCGTATTCACCCCTCCACTTT
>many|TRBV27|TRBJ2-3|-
CASSLSSAGTQYF
TGTGCCAGCAGTTTATCCTCAGCGGGTACGCAGTATTTT
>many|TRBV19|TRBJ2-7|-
CASCRGQGAYEQYF
TGTGCCAGTTGTCGAGGGCAGGGAGCCTACGAGCAGTACTTC
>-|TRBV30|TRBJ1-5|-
CAWQISGSSMGPQHF
TGTGCCTGGCAGATTTCCGGGTCCTCAATGGGGCCCCAGCATTTT
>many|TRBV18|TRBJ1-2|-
CASSPEQDWGYTF
TGTGCCAGCTCTCCAGAACAGGATTGGGGCTACACCTTC
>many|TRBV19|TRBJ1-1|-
CASKGSGGTRTGTEAFF
TGTGCCAGTAAGGGCTCGGGCGGGACCCGTACGGGCACTGAAGCTTTCTTT
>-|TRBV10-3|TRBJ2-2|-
CAISPLSGNTGELFF
TGTGCCATCAGCCCCTTGAGCGGGAACACCGGGGAGCTGTTTTTT